The source of this T cell receptor beta chain is a study of T cell repertoires in cytomegalovirus infection. TCRdb called the reads again in MiXCR, with one record for every CDR3 protein. The data hold about 240,000 distinct CDR3 sequences, with approximately 7% observed a single time. This clonotype was counted many times. Its antigen is as yet unknown. The CDR3 loop spans 14 amino acids. V lost 3 bases and J lost 2; bases outside the gene matches: 3. In germline, CDR1 is SGHNT, CDR2 YENEEA. Study results and caveats: HLA-C-restricted CMV-specific TCR beta clonotypes were dominant in the ex vivo response.

This chain joins TRBV11-3 and TRBJ1-1, with 7 bases that match TRBD1. The sample comprised PBMCs. This clonotype was obtained from a human donor in good health (CMV status not recorded). Some clones in this sample may be carry-over from other donors' samples. The CDR3 DNA is TGTGCCAGCAGCTTCCGGGACAGAAACACTGAAGCTTTCTTT. As protein: CASSFRDRNTEAFF.